These T cell receptor beta chains were read from a single sample in a study of blood T cell repertoires in COVID-19. Assay used: immunoSEQ multiplex PCR; TCRdb lists only in-frame clones, some missing. The sample consists of 140,000 to 150,000 clones, around 77% of them appearing once. The specimen sequenced was peripheral blood. The receptors come from a man in his fifties with active or convalescent COVID-19. The conserved cysteine and the conserved F or W are not part of the CDR3 here. D genes are given only for firm matches.

V gene	D gene	CDR3 protein
TRBV19	.	ASSILRSSGANVLT
TRBV6-2/TRBV6-3	.	ASSTNYGYT
TRBV28	.	ATAFTSGTDTQY
TRBV7-9	TRBD1	ASSLGQINYGYT
TRBV27	.	ASSLRGARYEQY
TRBV5-1	.	ASSFGREVEAF
TRBV28	.	ASSSYQGIGGYT
TRBV29-1	TRBD1	SVEKGQGGAF
TRBV27	TRBD1	ASSPRDRGGSYEQY
TRBV3-1/TRBV3-2	.	ASSQVGVGGYT
TRBV9	.	ASSVDRVSGEAF
TRBV7-9	TRBD2	ASRRTSGSPDTQY
TRBV9	TRBD1	ASSRRTGDTEAF
TRBV14	TRBD1	ASSHRTGIRSDTQY
TRBV11-2	TRBD1	ASRDPWTGANYGYT
TRBV5-1	TRBD2	ASSFSPGLAASTDTQY
TRBV9	.	ASSVGLASSYEQY
TRBV5-4	.	ASSSSREQY